These T cell receptor beta chains were read from a single sample in a study of CD4 and CD8 cells across lung adenocarcinoma regions. Via MiXCR, TCRdb re-called the PCR reads, giving one row per CDR3 protein. The sample carries approximately 25,000 distinct CDR3 sequences, almost 50% recorded once. Material for sequencing was CD8+ T cells from the center of a lung tumor. The receptors here all came from a male donor with lung adenocarcinoma. The CD4 and CD8 labels of this study may be unreliable. Each CDR3 is given with its conserved first and last residue. The D gene is left open where the match is weak. Clone size is not always given. Where it is, it says once, few, many or a class for expanded clones.

V: TRBV7-7
size: NA
D: TRBD2
J: TRBJ2-1
DNA: TGTGCTAGCAGCACAGCGGGAGGTTCCTCTGAGCAGTTCTTC
CDR3: CASSTAGGSSEQFF

V: TRBV6-1
size: NA
D: NA
J: TRBJ2-3
DNA: TGTGCCAGCAGCCCACCCCTCCCGGGACTCAGCAAAGATACGCAGTTCTTT
CDR3: CASSPPLPGLSKDTQFF

V: TRBV27
size: many
D: NA
J: TRBJ1-6
DNA: TGTGCCAGCGGGACCAGGGAGAATTCACCCCTCCACTTT
CDR3: CASGTRENSPLHF

V: TRBV6-6
size: medium-sized
D: NA
J: TRBJ2-5
DNA: TGTGCCAGCAGCTCCTCGACGGCCGGGGGAGAGACCCAGTACTTC
CDR3: CASSSSTAGGETQYF

V: TRBV6-1
size: many
D: TRBD2
J: TRBJ2-1
DNA: TGTGCCAGCAGGCCGAGCGGACTAGCGGGAGTCCTTTCTAGGGATGAGCAGTTCTTC
CDR3: CASRPSGLAGVLSRDEQFF

V: TRBV12-3/TRBV12-4
size: NA
D: NA
J: TRBJ2-3
DNA: TGTGCCAGCATTTCGGGTGACGGTGAAAGTAGCCAAGATACGCAGTATTTT
CDR3: CASISGDGESSQDTQYF

V: TRBV5-1
size: few
D: TRBD2
J: TRBJ2-1
DNA: TGCGCCAGTGCACTAGCGAATGAGCAGTTCTTC
CDR3: CASALANEQFF

V: TRBV6-1
size: NA
D: NA
J: TRBJ2-3
DNA: TGTGTCAGCAGCCGACGGGCGGATGGGACCGGGGCGCAGTATTTT
CDR3: CVSSRRADGTGAQYF

V: TRBV6-1
size: NA
D: NA
J: TRBJ2-7
DNA: TGTGCCAGGAGTGGGACAACGGATACGCAGTACTTC
CDR3: CARSGTTDTQYF

V: TRBV6-1
size: NA
D: TRBD1
J: TRBJ2-4
DNA: TGTGCCAGCAGTGGACAGGGTAAAAACATTCAGTACTTC
CDR3: CASSGQGKNIQYF

V: TRBV6-1
size: many
D: TRBD2
J: TRBJ2-7
DNA: TGTGCCAGCAGTGCCGGGACTACCTTAACCGCCGAGCAGTACTTC
CDR3: CASSAGTTLTAEQYF

V: TRBV6-1
size: NA
D: TRBD1
J: TRBJ2-4
DNA: TGTGCCAGCAGTGCCCGGACAGGGGGCCCAAACACTCAGTACTTC
CDR3: CASSARTGGPNTQYF

V: TRBV27
size: many
D: TRBD2
J: TRBJ2-3
DNA: TGTGCCAGCAGTTTTAATACGGGAGGGAACACAGATACGCAGTATTTT
CDR3: CASSFNTGGNTDTQYF

V: TRBV6-6
size: many
D: TRBD1
J: TRBJ2-3
DNA: TGTGCCAGCAGACACGGACAGGGCACAGATACGCAGTATTTT
CDR3: CASRHGQGTDTQYF

V: TRBV12-3/TRBV12-4
size: few
D: NA
J: TRBJ2-3
DNA: TGTGCCAGCAGTCCCTTATCGGGGAAACGCACAGATACGCAGTATTTT
CDR3: CASSPLSGKRTDTQYF

V: TRBV5-4
size: NA
D: NA
J: TRBJ2-3
DNA: TGTGGCAGCACGGGAGTGTGGGCGACAGATATGCAGTACTTT
CDR3: CGSTGVWATDMQYF

V: TRBV10-3
size: many
D: NA
J: TRBJ1-1
DNA: TGTGCCATCAGTGACCTGAATCGAGAGAACACTGAAGCTTTCTTT
CDR3: CAISDLNRENTEAFF

V: TRBV27
size: many
D: NA
J: TRBJ1-2
DNA: TGTGCCAGCACCCCATTGGGGGCCTTGGATGGCTACACCTTC
CDR3: CASTPLGALDGYTF

V: TRBV5-8
size: few
D: NA
J: TRBJ2-6
DNA: TGTGCCAGCAGCTTGGACCCCCTCTCTGGGGCCAACGTCCTGACTTTC
CDR3: CASSLDPLSGANVLTF

V: TRBV6-1
size: NA
D: NA
J: TRBJ2-3
DNA: TGCGCCAGGGGACTGTGTGGGACAAATACTCAGTATTTC
CDR3: CARGLCGTNTQYF

V: TRBV4-1
size: NA
D: TRBD2
J: TRBJ2-1
DNA: TGCGCCAGCAGCCAGATTCTAGCGGGGGGCTACAATGAGCAGTTCTTC
CDR3: CASSQILAGGYNEQFF

V: TRBV10-2
size: many
D: TRBD1
J: TRBJ2-1
DNA: TGCGCCAGCAGTCCCGGGACAGGGGGCAAAAATGAGCAGTTCTTC
CDR3: CASSPGTGGKNEQFF